This TCR beta chain originates from a study of blood T cell repertoires in COVID-19. Study at large: Nucleic acid was either cDNA or gDNA, and it came from T cells, B-cell-depleted T cells, or PBMCs.

The germline V gene has CDR1 SGHTA and CDR2 FQGNSA. The CDR3 sequence is 14 residues long. With 0 bases removed from V and 5 bases from J, the gap between germline ends came to 11 bases. As handled by the study authors: Reference gene primer amplification yielded estimated nucleated cell counts. Here immunoSEQ multiplex PCR was the method, and the copy in TCRdb shows in-frame clones only, minus some. V, J and clone size derive from that table, while D and trimming were established from the DNA sequence. The sample contains around 200,000 clones, 80% to 85% of which appear only once. This chain connects TRBV7-2 to TRBJ2-7; a weak D match, TRBD2 (5 bases). Sequenced: peripheral blood. The TCR originated in a woman of 80 years or more with active or convalescent COVID-19. The CDR3, as DNA: TGTGCCAGCAGCTTAGCGCGAGGGATACACGAGCAGTACTTC. It encodes CASSLARGIHEQYF.